The source of this T cell receptor (beta chain) is a study of chemoradiotherapy in HPV16-positive cancers. The overall study: Candidate HPV-specific T-cell clones and common TCR motifs came from functional assays in two HPV16-positive patients. Study results and limitations: During treatment, candidate HPV-specific clones and E7-related motifs expanded in tumor. Functional assays defining HPV-specific T cells used only a couple of HPV16-positive patients.

With V trimmed by 5 bases and J by 3 bases, 9 bases remained unmatched. This CDR3 region has 15 residues. Germline CDR1 reads LNHDA; CDR2 reads SQIVND (reference sequence). This clone has just one count. Its antigen is still unknown. Over chemoradiotherapy, repertoires were sampled more than once. This table comes from immunoSEQ multiplex PCR, and its TCRdb copy is limited to in-frame clones, with some not included. The repertoire holds over 10,000 clones, with 80% to 90% as singletons. Sequenced material: blood, taken from a patient who underwent chemoradiotherapy. The receptor's source is a human donor with HPV-associated anogenital cancer. V is TRBV19 and J is TRBJ2-7, with TRBD2 identical over 8 bases. For the CDR3, the DNA is TGTGCCAGTAGTCCCTCGGGAGGGTCCTACTACGAGCAGTACTTC. Protein sequence: CASSPSGGSYYEQYF.